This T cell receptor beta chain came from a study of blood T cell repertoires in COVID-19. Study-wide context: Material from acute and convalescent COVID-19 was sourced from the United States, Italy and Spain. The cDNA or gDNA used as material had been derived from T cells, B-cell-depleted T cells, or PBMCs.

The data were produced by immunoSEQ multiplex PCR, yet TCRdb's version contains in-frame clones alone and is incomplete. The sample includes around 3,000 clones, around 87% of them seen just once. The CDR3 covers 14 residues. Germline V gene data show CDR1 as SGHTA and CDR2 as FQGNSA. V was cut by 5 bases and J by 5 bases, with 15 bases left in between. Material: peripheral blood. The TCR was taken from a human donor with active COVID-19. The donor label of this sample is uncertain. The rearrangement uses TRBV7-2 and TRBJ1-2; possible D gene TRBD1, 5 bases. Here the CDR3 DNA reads TGTGCCAGCAGCCCAACCGGGGGAGGTTATGGCTACACCTTC. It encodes CASSPTGGGYGYTF.